The source of this T cell receptor (beta chain) is a study of Graves' ophthalmopathy and Graves' hyperthyroidism. Amplification of TCR beta CDR3 regions used RNA transcripts. RT-PCR in the first round used HTBI primers; a second-round multiplex PCR followed. TCRdb independently ran MiXCR on the multiplex PCR reads; one entry per CDR3 protein. The table records under 800,000 distinct CDR3 sequences, 22% of them present only once. This TCR was recovered from a woman in her late teens or twenties with stable Graves' hyperthyroidism. Some clones in this sample may be carry-over from other donors' samples. Material for sequencing was peripheral blood.

CDR3 amino acids: CAISPGPTNPGSYEQYF. The CDR3 DNA sequence: TGTGCCATCAGCCCGGGACCGACTAACCCCGGCTCCTACGAGCAGTACTTC. The V gene is TRBV10-3, the J gene TRBJ2-7; D may match TRBD1 or TRBD2 (5 bases each). CDR3 length: 17 amino acids. The germline V gene encodes CDR1 ENHRY and CDR2 SYGVKD. V was cut by 6 bases and J by 0 bases, with 21 bases left in between.